Listed here are 10 T cell receptor beta chains from one sample, sequenced in a study of T-cell reconstitution after alpha-beta-depleted transplantation in children. As it was prepared, the TCRbeta library received unique molecular identifiers. TCRdb reprocessed the PCR reads with MiXCR, giving one entry per CDR3 protein. The sample gives roughly 500,000 distinct CDR3 sequences, about 17% of which show up once; 3.3% is in the top ten. The sample was PBMCs from the stem cell graft donor, taken from the stem cell graft. The receptors derive from a human donor who donated a stem cell graft to a child with acute lymphoblastic leukemia.

The rearrangement links TRBV12-3 or TRBV12-4 to TRBJ2-7; 9 bases line up with TRBD1. V dropped 1 base and J dropped 6; count of bases not matched to a gene: 10. The CDR3 consists of 16 residues. The CDR3 here is CASSLGATGGYSEQYF. DNA of the CDR3: TGTGCCAGCAGTTTAGGTGCAACAGGGGGCTATAGCGAGCAGTACTTC.

CDR3 in DNA: TGTGCCAGCAGTTTATATCTCGACTTCGGCACAGATACGCAGTATTTT. It translates to CASSLYLDFGTDTQYF. This chain uses TRBV27 with TRBJ2-3; D gene unclear. Germline V gene lookup returns CDR1 MNHEY and CDR2 SMNVEV (reference sequence). With 1 base removed from V and 1 base from J, the gap between germline ends came to 12 bases. The CDR3 sequence is 16 residues long.

This sequence joins TRBV19 and TRBJ1-5; D unresolved. This CDR3 region has 14 residues. Germline V gene data show CDR1 as LNHDA and CDR2 as SQIVND (reference sequence). The V end lost 2 bases, the J end lost 5 bases, and 10 bases lay between the germline ends. CDR3 bases: TGTGCCAGTAGTATAAGGCCAGTTGATCAGCCCCAGCATTTT. Translating gives CASSIRPVDQPQHF.

The chain uses TRBV5-1 and TRBJ2-1; D might be TRBD2 (6 bases). This CDR3 comprises 16 residues. Germline CDR1 SGHRS, CDR2 YFSETQ. Between the trimmed V and J ends, which lost 0 bases and 4 bases, there was a span of 14 bases. For the CDR3, the DNA is TGCGCCAGCAGCTTGGAGGCGGGAAGGGGATACAATGAGCAGTTCTTC. This encodes CASSLEAGRGYNEQFF.

This clonotype came up a few times. The chain carries TRBV10-3 and TRBJ2-7; the match to TRBD2 covers 9 bases. Germline V gene lookup returns CDR1 ENHRY and CDR2 SYGVKD. V lost 0 bases, J lost 0 bases, and 0 bases stayed unmatched. CDR3 size: 15 residues. Here the CDR3 reads CAISESSGSSYEQYF. CDR3 coding DNA: TGTGCCATCAGTGAGTCTAGCGGGAGCTCCTACGAGCAGTACTTC.

The chain links TRBV19 to TRBJ1-5; no clear D gene. Trimming cost V 0 bases and J 9 bases, with 21 bases left between them. Germline V gene data show CDR1 as LNHDA and CDR2 as SQIVND (reference sequence). The CDR3 has 17 residues. CDR3 region: CASSIEARSRRIRPQHF. The DNA of the CDR3 is TGTGCCAGTAGTATAGAAGCACGGTCCAGGAGGATTCGGCCCCAGCATTTT.

The gene calls are TRBV25-1 and TRBJ2-5; no clear D. The CDR3 sequence is 16 residues long. CDR1 and CDR2 (germline): MGHDK, SYGVNS. V lost 3 bases to trimming and J lost 1 base, with 15 bases between them. Here the CDR3 DNA reads TGTGCCAGCAGTGAGGGTGTACGTGGATTCCAAGAGACCCAGTACTTC. Encoded protein: CASSEGVRGFQETQYF.

The J gene is TRBJ2-1, the V gene TRBV20-1; 10 bases fit TRBD2. Germline assignment: CDR1 DFQATT and CDR2 SNEGSKA (reference sequence). V was pared by 1 base and J by 1 base, with 10 bases of the junction left unmatched. This CDR3 region has 18 residues. This CDR3 is CSARALSGAGGSYNEQFF. CDR3 in DNA: TGCAGTGCTAGAGCTCTATCGGGAGCGGGAGGGTCCTACAATGAGCAGTTCTTC.

This clonotype was observed a few times. This rearrangement joins TRBV5-1 to TRBJ2-3; 9 positions agree with TRBD1. This CDR3 is built from 15 residues. The V segment lost 4 bases and the J segment 4 bases; nucleotides outside the gene matches: 7. Germline loops: CDR1 SGHRS, CDR2 YFSETQ. DNA for the CDR3: TGCGCCAGCAGCACGCCGGGACAGGGTCCAGATACGCAGTATTTT. Translating it yields CASSTPGQGPDTQYF.

The chain is built from TRBV5-1 and TRBJ2-4; D possibly corresponds to TRBD1 (5 bases). The CDR3 contains 16 residues. Trimming took off 6 bases at V and 1 base at J, with 17 bases between the two ends. Germline V gene sequence: CDR1 SGHRS, CDR2 YFSETQ. The CDR3 nucleotides read TGCGCCAGCATCCATTCAGGGTATCCCGCCAAAAACATTCAGTACTTC. Its protein is CASIHSGYPAKNIQYF.